Described below is a single T cell receptor beta chain sequence and its context. These data originate in a study of blood T cell repertoires in COVID-19. Study context: Both acute and convalescent COVID-19 samples were obtained from the United States, Italy and Spain. Nucleic acid was either cDNA or gDNA, and it came from T cells, B-cell-depleted T cells, or PBMCs.

Per the original methods: Cell counts per sample came from amplifying reference gene primers. Data came from immunoSEQ multiplex PCR; TCRdb stores just in-frame clones and leaves some out. D and trimming come from the DNA, and the V and J calls and clone size come from that table. The sample holds about 55,000 clones, roughly 90% seen once. V was clipped by 2 bases and J by 3 bases, with 2 bases between them. CDR1 and CDR2 (germline): MNHNY, SVGAGI (reference sequence). The CDR3 totals 12 residues. Input material: peripheral blood. The genes are TRBV6-6 and TRBJ1-3; D gene ambiguous. The source is a man in his 60s with active COVID-19. CDR3 loop: CASSYLGNTIYF. CDR3 nucleotides: TGTGCCAGCAGTTACCTTGGAAACACCATATATTTT.